This T cell receptor beta chain was documented in a study of T cell repertoires in cytomegalovirus infection (dated by TCRdb to the late 2010s). At the level of the whole study: The HLA type of each donor mattered for the analysis, because public TCR beta signatures pointed to carriage of CMV infection along with the matching HLA type.

What the authors observed across the whole study: The ex vivo response was dominated by HLA-C-restricted CMV-specific TCR beta clonotypes, which also provided the single most frequent clonotype in two of eight donors. In both this cohort and an independent roughly 330-donor cohort, the cumulative frequency of public TCR beta family members distinguished carriers of CMV infection plus the relevant HLA type.

In the germline V gene (reference sequence), CDR1 corresponds to SEHNR and CDR2 to FQNEAQ. The CDR3, cysteine through phenylalanine, is 15 amino acids long. The entry retains the CDR3 DNA only, 45 bases that are in frame from base 1. Trimming accounts for 5 bases at V and 1 base at J, while the number of junction bases matched to no gene is 4. At least ten counts were recorded for this clonotype. Its antigen remains unidentified. One base away there is no much larger clone; base qualities are not given. Sequencing was performed on an Illumina HiSeq 1500. TCRdb reworked the public reads: Q25 trimming with fastp, MiXCR clone assembly, productive beta chains retained. Rows with one shared CDR3 protein collapse into an entry with the most common genes and DNA. This sample is represented by some 440,000 distinct CDR3 sequences; around 32% of them were singletons. The ten most abundant clones make up roughly 13% of the sample.

The source is a human donor in good health (CMV status not recorded). Some clones in this sample may be carry-over from other donors' samples. The receptor chain draws on TRBV7-9 and TRBJ2-1, with TRBD1 identical over 8 junction bases. The source material was PBMCs. Read as DNA, the sequence is TGTGCCAGCAGCCCCGGACAGGGATCCTACAATGAGCAGTTCTTC. Translated, this is CASSPGQGSYNEQFF.